What follows is one TCR beta chain and its context. Repertoires were generated with immunoSEQ multiplex PCR, while TCRdb's copy carries only in-frame clones and drops some. The profile shows about 490,000 clones, 70% to 80% of them singletons. The record originates from a study of shared clonotypes between healthy human individuals. The V gene lost 3 bases and the J gene lost 4 bases, with 15 bases spanning the gap. The CDR3 runs 15 residues. Germline CDR1 and CDR2: SEHNR and FQNEAQ (reference sequence). Sequencing input: PBMCs. The TCR was taken from a woman aged 40 to 50 in good health. Some clones in this sample may be carry-over from other donors' samples. The chain employs TRBV7-9 and TRBJ1-2; no definite D call. CDR3 protein: CASSFQHLEVYGYTF. In DNA form, the CDR3 reads TGTGCCAGCAGCTTCCAACATTTAGAAGTCTATGGCTACACCTTC.